The present T cell receptor (beta chain) was sequenced within a study of cytomegalovirus exposure and HLA in healthy donors. The PCR employed 60 Vbeta primers together with 13 Jbeta primers. Some clones are missing from TCRdb's copy, which holds only in-frame ones; the method was immunoSEQ multiplex PCR. The ten top clones account for 1.6%, within a sample of about 150,000 clones. The germline V and J ends were trimmed by 0 bases and 2 bases, with 8 bases remaining between them. CDR1 and CDR2 (germline): SGDLS, YYNGEE. The CDR3 sequence is 14 residues long. This sequence was found in a woman in her forties or fifties in good health and CMV-seronegative. Sequencing was carried out using PBMCs. V usage is TRBV9 and J usage is TRBJ1-2; D uncertain. In DNA form, the CDR3 reads TGTGCCAGCAGCGTAGCAGGCATCAACTATGGCTACACCTTC. Its translation: CASSVAGINYGYTF.